This is a list of T cell receptor beta chains from one sample in a study of T cells in Graves' hyperthyroidism and ophthalmopathy. Using its own MiXCR run on the multiplex PCR reads, TCRdb lists one record per CDR3 protein. The sample contains nearly 600,000 distinct CDR3 sequences, approximately 15% of which appear only once. The sequencing sample was made of blood. The receptors shown here come from a woman aged 30 to 39 with Graves' hyperthyroidism that later progressed to Graves' ophthalmopathy. The CDR3 runs from the conserved cysteine through the conserved F or W. The order of the fields is V gene, D gene, J gene, clone size, CDR3 protein, CDR3 DNA. A D gene is named only where the DNA matches it firmly. Size is omitted from some rows. Given values are once, few, many or a class for expanded clones.

TRBV7-2,NA,TRBJ2-1,many,CASSATGSSYNEQFF,TGTGCCAGCAGCGCAACAGGGAGCTCCTACAATGAGCAGTTCTTC
TRBV7-2,NA,TRBJ2-7,NA,CASSLVARTPYEQYF,TGCGCCAGCAGCTTGGTGGCCCGGACTCCCTACGAGCAGTACTTC
TRBV24-1,TRBD1,TRBJ1-3,many,CATSDITGTGVGNTIYF,TGTGCCACCAGTGACATAACCGGGACAGGGGTTGGAAACACCATATATTTT
TRBV7-2,NA,TRBJ2-5,many,CASSLSHRREETQYF,TGTGCCAGCAGCTTATCCCACAGACGGGAAGAGACCCAGTACTTC
TRBV11-2,TRBD2,TRBJ2-1,NA,CASSLASGSSYDEQLF,TGTGCCAGCAGCTTAGCTAGCGGCAGCTCCTACGATGAGCAGTTATTC
TRBV27,NA,TRBJ2-7,many,CASSSPKRVRYEQYF,TGTGCCAGCAGTTCCCCTAAAAGGGTCAGATACGAGCAGTACTTC
TRBV6-1,NA,TRBJ2-5,many,CASSVQASFGGETQYF,TGTGCCAGCAGTGTGCAGGCGAGCTTTGGGGGAGAGACCCAGTACTTC
TRBV5-1,NA,TRBJ1-1,NA,CASATGPHNMNSEAFF,TGCGCCAGCGCCACAGGGCCCCACAACATGAACAGTGAAGCTTTCTTT
TRBV6-2/TRBV6-3,TRBD2,TRBJ2-7,NA,CASSIITSGTSGWQYF,TGTGCCAGCAGCATAATCACTAGCGGGACTTCCGGGTGGCAGTACTTC
TRBV6-1,NA,TRBJ1-2,many,CASSEYTVYGYTF,TGTGCCAGCAGTGAATACACGGTGTATGGCTACACCTTC
TRBV30,NA,TRBJ1-6,NA,CAWSGSKFYNSPLHF,TGTGCCTGGAGCGGATCAAAATTCTATAATTCACCCCTCCACTTT
TRBV18,TRBD2,TRBJ2-2,few,CASSPMRESTGELFF,TGTGCCAGCTCTCCCATGCGGGAGAGCACCGGGGAGCTGTTTTTT
TRBV6-2/TRBV6-3,NA,TRBJ2-1,many,CASSSTQGNNYNEQFF,TGTGCCAGCAGTTCCACCCAGGGAAACAATTACAATGAGCAGTTCTTC
TRBV29-1,NA,TRBJ2-7,many,CSVVTRAPYEQYF,TGCAGCGTTGTCACCAGGGCGCCCTACGAGCAGTACTTC
TRBV19,NA,TRBJ2-5,NA,CASSPTGLHGTQYF,TGTGCCAGTAGCCCGACAGGACTTCACGGGACCCAGTACTTC
TRBV11-3,TRBD1,TRBJ2-3,many,CASSSLGQGADTQYF,TGTGCCAGCAGCTCATTAGGACAGGGGGCAGATACGCAGTATTTT
TRBV28,NA,TRBJ1-1,many,CASSLLDRTEAFF,TGTGCCAGCAGCCTACTCGACAGGACTGAAGCTTTCTTT
TRBV7-8,NA,TRBJ2-1,many,CASSLLSGFPYNEQFF,TGTGCCAGCAGCCTCCTTAGCGGATTCCCCTACAATGAGCAGTTCTTC
TRBV12-5,NA,TRBJ1-5,NA,CASGLSSNQPQHF,TGTGCTAGTGGTTTGTCTAGCAATCAGCCCCAGCATTTT
TRBV15,TRBD1,TRBJ2-1,many,CATSGSGTGVRNEQFF,TGTGCCACCAGCGGCTCCGGGACAGGAGTGAGGAATGAGCAGTTCTTC
TRBV11-3,NA,TRBJ1-1,many,CASRSEMVTEAFF,TGTGCCAGCAGATCTGAGATGGTCACTGAAGCTTTCTTT
TRBV9,TRBD1,TRBJ1-3,NA,CASSVDAGGTGNTIYF,TGTGCCAGCAGCGTAGATGCAGGGGGCACTGGAAACACCATATATTTT
TRBV20-1,TRBD2,TRBJ2-1,NA,CSARTSRSYNEQFF,TGCAGTGCAAGGACTAGCCGCTCCTACAATGAGCAGTTCTTC
TRBV18,NA,TRBJ2-2,many,CASSPGSGELFF,TGTGCCAGCTCACCAGGGAGCGGGGAGCTGTTTTTT
TRBV9,TRBD1,TRBJ1-4,many,CASSDRQGAPDEKLFF,TGTGCCAGCAGCGACCGACAGGGGGCGCCGGATGAAAAACTGTTTTTT
TRBV19,TRBD1,TRBJ2-7,few,CASSIVPGGYEQYF,TGTGCCAGTAGTATAGTCCCAGGGGGCTACGAGCAGTACTTC
TRBV11-2,TRBD1,TRBJ2-1,many,CASSSVSGGDLNEQFF,TGTGCCAGCAGTTCTGTCTCAGGGGGTGATCTCAATGAGCAGTTCTTC
TRBV28,NA,TRBJ2-3,many,CASRNVGVVTTGTQYF,TGTGCCAGCAGAAATGTTGGGGTGGTGACCACAGGGACGCAGTATTTT
TRBV10-3,NA,TRBJ1-4,NA,CAIREKLDKREGEKLFF,TGTGCCATCAGAGAAAAATTGGATAAACGTGAGGGAGAAAAACTGTTTTTT
TRBV30,NA,TRBJ2-5,many,CAWSSPPGGVKTQYF,TGTGCCTGGAGTAGTCCACCGGGCGGGGTAAAGACCCAGTACTTC
TRBV24-1,TRBD2,TRBJ2-5,many,CATSDFRLAEETQYF,TGTGCCACCAGTGATTTTCGACTAGCAGAAGAGACCCAGTACTTC
TRBV2,NA,TRBJ1-2,many,CASSEGTSNFYGYTF,TGTGCCAGCAGTGAGGGGACAAGTAATTTCTATGGCTACACCTTC
TRBV3-1,TRBD2,TRBJ2-1,many,CASSFAGTSGAYEQFF,TGTGCCAGCAGTTTTGCCGGGACTAGCGGGGCCTATGAGCAGTTCTTC
TRBV27,TRBD1,TRBJ2-7,many,CASGWTGDSYEQYF,TGTGCCAGCGGTTGGACAGGGGATTCCTACGAGCAGTACTTC
TRBV24-1,TRBD1,TRBJ2-1,many,CATSDTTGRQEYEQFF,TGTGCCACCAGTGATACGACAGGGCGCCAGGAGTATGAGCAGTTCTTC
TRBV15,NA,TRBJ2-7,NA,CATSKIAGQTYEQYF,TGTGCCACCAGCAAAATAGCGGGACAGACCTACGAGCAGTACTTC
TRBV2,NA,TRBJ2-2,NA,CASSERWEPGELFF,TGTGCCAGCAGTGAAAGGTGGGAACCCGGGGAGCTGTTTTTT
TRBV27,NA,TRBJ2-7,many,CASSLIGLGQYEQYF,TGTGCCAGCAGTTTAATCGGTCTCGGTCAATACGAGCAGTACTTC
TRBV27,TRBD1,TRBJ2-6,NA,CASSLTGAGANVLTF,TGTGCCAGCAGTCTTACAGGGGCTGGGGCCAACGTCCTGACTTTC
TRBV20-1,TRBD2,TRBJ2-1,NA,CSARFSGRNYNEQFF,TGCAGTGCTAGATTTAGCGGGAGGAATTACAATGAGCAGTTCTTC
TRBV12-3/TRBV12-4,NA,TRBJ1-4,many,CASSPSPGPTNEKLFF,TGTGCCAGCAGCCCATCCCCGGGGCCGACGAATGAAAAACTGTTTTTT
TRBV20-1,TRBD2,TRBJ2-7,NA,CSARLPGGGTHSYEQYF,TGCAGTGCTAGACTACCCGGGGGGGGAACACACTCCTACGAGCAGTACTTC
TRBV20-1,TRBD1,TRBJ2-7,many,CSARGGQLYEQYF,TGCAGTGCTAGAGGGGGACAGCTCTACGAGCAGTACTTC
TRBV18,NA,TRBJ1-3,NA,CASSPKTADFSGNTIYF,TGTGCCAGCTCACCAAAAACGGCTGATTTCTCTGGAAACACCATATATTTT
TRBV5-1,TRBD1,TRBJ2-7,many,CASSIYRGEQYF,TGCGCCAGCAGCATCTACAGGGGCGAGCAGTACTTC
TRBV6-1,TRBD1,TRBJ1-5,NA,CASSGPRGDQPQHF,TGTGCCAGCAGTGGCCCCAGGGGGGATCAGCCCCAGCATTTT
TRBV27,NA,TRBJ2-7,few,CASSLRSTSGEQYF,TGTGCCAGCAGTCTCCGCTCGACTAGTGGCGAGCAGTACTTC
TRBV5-1,NA,TRBJ1-6,many,CASSLGTIPSSPLHF,TGCGCCAGCAGCTTGGGAACGATCCCGTCCTCACCCCTCCACTTT
TRBV12-5,TRBD1,TRBJ2-1,few,CASGPGTGAYNEQFF,TGTGCTAGTGGCCCCGGGACAGGGGCGTACAATGAGCAGTTCTTC
TRBV27,NA,TRBJ1-6,many,CASSPRGAYNSPLHF,TGTGCCAGCAGTCCCAGGGGAGCATATAATTCACCCCTCCACTTT
TRBV4-1,NA,TRBJ2-7,NA,CASSPHTNSLDYEQYF,TGCGCCAGCAGCCCTCATACTAACAGTTTGGACTACGAGCAGTACTTC
TRBV27,TRBD2,TRBJ2-1,many,CASSFGGRAYNEQFF,TGTGCCAGCAGTTTTGGGGGGAGGGCCTACAATGAGCAGTTCTTC
TRBV6-1,TRBD2,TRBJ2-7,many,CATKSGVGSDEQYF,TGTGCCACCAAAAGCGGGGTAGGATCTGACGAGCAGTACTTC
TRBV24-1,TRBD2,TRBJ2-7,few,CATSDLLAALTSGSYEQYF,TGTGCCACCAGTGATTTGCTAGCGGCCTTAACCTCGGGGTCCTACGAGCAGTACTTC
TRBV28,NA,TRBJ2-1,many,CASSSQPRDEQFF,TGTGCCAGCAGTTCCCAGCCCAGGGATGAGCAGTTCTTC
TRBV4-2,NA,TRBJ1-4,few,CASSQELIVAVSNEKLFF,TGTGCCAGCAGCCAAGAATTAATCGTCGCCGTATCTAATGAAAAACTGTTTTTT
TRBV10-3,TRBD2,TRBJ2-7,NA,CAIKREGDEQYF,TGTGCCATAAAGCGGGAGGGGGACGAGCAGTACTTC